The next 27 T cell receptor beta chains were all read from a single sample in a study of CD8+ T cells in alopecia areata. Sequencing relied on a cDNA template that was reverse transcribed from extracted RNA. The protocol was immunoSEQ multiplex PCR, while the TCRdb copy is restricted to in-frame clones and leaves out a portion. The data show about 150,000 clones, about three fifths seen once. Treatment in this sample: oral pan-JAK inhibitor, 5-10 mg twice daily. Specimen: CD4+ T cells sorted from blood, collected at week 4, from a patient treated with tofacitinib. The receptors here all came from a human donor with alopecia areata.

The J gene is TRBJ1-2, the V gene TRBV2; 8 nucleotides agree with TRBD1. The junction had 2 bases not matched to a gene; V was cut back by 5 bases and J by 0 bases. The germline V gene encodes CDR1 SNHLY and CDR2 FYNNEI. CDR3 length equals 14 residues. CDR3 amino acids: CASSTQGANYGYTF. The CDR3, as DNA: TGTGCCAGCAGTACACAGGGGGCTAACTATGGCTACACCTTC.

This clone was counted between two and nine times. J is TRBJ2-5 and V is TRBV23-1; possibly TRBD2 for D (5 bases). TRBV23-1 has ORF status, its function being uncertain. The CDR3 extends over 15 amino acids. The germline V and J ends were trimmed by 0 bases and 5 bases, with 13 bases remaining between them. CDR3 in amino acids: CASSQSNEGPETQYF. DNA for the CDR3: TGCGCCAGCAGTCAATCGAATGAGGGCCCCGAGACCCAGTACTTC.

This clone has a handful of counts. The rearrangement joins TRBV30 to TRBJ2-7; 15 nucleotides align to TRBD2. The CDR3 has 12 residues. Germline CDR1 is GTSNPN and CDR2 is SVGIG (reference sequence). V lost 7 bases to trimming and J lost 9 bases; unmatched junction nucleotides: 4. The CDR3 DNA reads TGTGCCTTCGGGACTAGCGGGGGGATGCAGTACTTC. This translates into CAFGTSGGMQYF.

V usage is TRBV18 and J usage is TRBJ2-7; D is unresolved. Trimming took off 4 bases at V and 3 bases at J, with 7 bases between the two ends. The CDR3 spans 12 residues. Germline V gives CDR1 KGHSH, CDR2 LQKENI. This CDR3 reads CASSRGNYEQYF. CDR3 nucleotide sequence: TGTGCCAGCTCACGGGGAAACTACGAGCAGTACTTC.

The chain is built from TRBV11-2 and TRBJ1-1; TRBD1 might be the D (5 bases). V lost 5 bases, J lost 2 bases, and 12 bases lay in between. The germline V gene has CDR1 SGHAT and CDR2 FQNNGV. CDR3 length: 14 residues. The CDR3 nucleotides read TGTGCCAGCAGCCACCGGGACCCAAACACTGAAGCTTTCTTT. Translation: CASSHRDPNTEAFF.

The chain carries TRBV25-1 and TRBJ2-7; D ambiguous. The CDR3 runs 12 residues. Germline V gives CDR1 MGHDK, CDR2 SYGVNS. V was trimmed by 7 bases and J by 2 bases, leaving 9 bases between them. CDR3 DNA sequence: TGTGCCAGCATGGCCAGTCCCTACGAGCAGTACTTC. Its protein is CASMASPYEQYF.

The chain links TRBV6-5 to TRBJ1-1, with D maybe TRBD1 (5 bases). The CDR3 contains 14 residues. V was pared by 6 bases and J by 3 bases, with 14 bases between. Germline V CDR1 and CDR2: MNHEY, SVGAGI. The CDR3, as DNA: TGTGCCAGCAGCCGCACGGGGGATGACACTGAAGCTTTCTTT. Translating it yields CASSRTGDDTEAFF.

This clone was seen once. The CDR3 sequence is CASSPQGGGETQYF. The CDR3 bases are TGTGCCAGCAGCCCCCAAGGGGGAGGAGAGACCCAGTACTTC. The chain is built from TRBV9 and TRBJ2-5, with D perhaps assigned TRBD1 or TRBD2 (6 bases each). This CDR3 is 14 amino acids long. V gave up 4 bases and J gave up 4 bases, with 14 bases separating them. Germline lookup yields CDR1 SGDLS and CDR2 YYNGEE.

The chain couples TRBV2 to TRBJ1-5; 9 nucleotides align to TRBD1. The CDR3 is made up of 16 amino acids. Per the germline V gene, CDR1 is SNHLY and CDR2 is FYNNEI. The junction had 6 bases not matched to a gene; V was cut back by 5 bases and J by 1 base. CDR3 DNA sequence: TGTGCCAGCAGTACCCACAGGGGGCGAAGCAATCAGCCCCAGCATTTT. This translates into CASSTHRGRSNQPQHF.

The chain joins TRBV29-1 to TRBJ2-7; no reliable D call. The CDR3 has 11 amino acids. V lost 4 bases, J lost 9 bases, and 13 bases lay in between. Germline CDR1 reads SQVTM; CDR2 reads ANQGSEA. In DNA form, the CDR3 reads TGCAGCGTTGTATCGGACGCCGGGCAGTACTTC. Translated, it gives CSVVSDAGQYF.

CDR3 nucleotides: TGCGCCAGCAGCTTCACTAGCGGGGGGCCGGATACGCAGTATTTT. Translation gives CASSFTSGGPDTQYF. The rearrangement joins TRBV5-1 to TRBJ2-3, with 12 positions matching TRBD2. Germline-derived CDR1 and CDR2 are SGHRS and YFSETQ. CDR3 length: 15 amino acids. Unmatched junction bases numbered 4, after V lost 2 bases and J lost 6 bases.

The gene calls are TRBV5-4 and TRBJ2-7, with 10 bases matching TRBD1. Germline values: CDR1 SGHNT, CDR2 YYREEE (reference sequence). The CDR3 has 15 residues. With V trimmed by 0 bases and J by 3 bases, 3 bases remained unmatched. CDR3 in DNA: TGTGCCAGCAGCTTGGGGGGGACAGGGGTCTACGAGCAGTACTTC. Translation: CASSLGGTGVYEQYF.

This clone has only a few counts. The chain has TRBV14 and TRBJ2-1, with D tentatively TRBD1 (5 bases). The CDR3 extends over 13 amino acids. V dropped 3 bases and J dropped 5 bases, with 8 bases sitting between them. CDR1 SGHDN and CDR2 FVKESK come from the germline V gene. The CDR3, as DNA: TGTGCCAGCAGCCAGGGGCGGCACAATGAGCAGTTCTTC. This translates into CASSQGRHNEQFF.

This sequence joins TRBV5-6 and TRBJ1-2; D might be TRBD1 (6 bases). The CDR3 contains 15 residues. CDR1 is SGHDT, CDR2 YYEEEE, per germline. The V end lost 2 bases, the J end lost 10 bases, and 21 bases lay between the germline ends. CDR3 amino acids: CASSFRTAQLQSYTF. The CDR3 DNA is TGTGCCAGCAGCTTCAGGACAGCCCAGTTACAATCCTACACCTTC. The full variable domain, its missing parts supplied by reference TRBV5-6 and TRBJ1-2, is DAGVTQSPTHLIKTRGQQVTLRCSPKSGHDTVSWYQQALGQGPQFIFQYYEEEERQRGNFPDRFSGHQFPNYSSELNVNALLLGDSALYLCASSFRTAQLQSYTFGSGTRLTVV.

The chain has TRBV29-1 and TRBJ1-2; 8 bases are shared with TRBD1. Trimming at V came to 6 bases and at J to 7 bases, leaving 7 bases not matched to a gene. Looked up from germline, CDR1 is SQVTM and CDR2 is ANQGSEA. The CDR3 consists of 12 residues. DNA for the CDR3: TGCAGCGTGAGACAGGGGCGGAGTGGCTACACCTTC. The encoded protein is CSVRQGRSGYTF. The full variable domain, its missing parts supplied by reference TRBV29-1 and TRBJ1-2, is SAVISQKPSRDICQRGTSLTIQCQVDSQVTMMFWYRQQPGQSLTLIATANQGSEATYESGFVIDKFPISRPNLTFSTLTVSNMSPEDSSIYLCSVRQGRSGYTFGSGTRLTVV.

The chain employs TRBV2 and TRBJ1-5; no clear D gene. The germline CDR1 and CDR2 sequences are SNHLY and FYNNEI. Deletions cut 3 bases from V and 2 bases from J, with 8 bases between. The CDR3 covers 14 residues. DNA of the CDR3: TGTGCCAGCAGTGAGGGCTCCCGCAATCAGCCCCAGCATTTT. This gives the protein CASSEGSRNQPQHF. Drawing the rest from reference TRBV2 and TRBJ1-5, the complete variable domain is EPEVTQTPSHQVTQMGQEVILRCVPISNHLYFYWYRQILGQKVEFLVSFYNNEISEKSEIFDDQFSVERPDGSNFTLKIRSTKLEDSAMYFCASSEGSRNQPQHFGDGTRLSIL.

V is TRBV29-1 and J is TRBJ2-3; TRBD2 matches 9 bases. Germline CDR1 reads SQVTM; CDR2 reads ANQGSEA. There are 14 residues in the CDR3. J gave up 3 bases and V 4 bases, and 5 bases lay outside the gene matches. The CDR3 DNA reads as TGCAGCGTTGCGGATAGCGGGGGAACAGATACGCAGTATTTT. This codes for CSVADSGGTDTQYF.

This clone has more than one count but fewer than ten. Written as DNA, the CDR3 is TGTGCCAGCAGTGAAGGACACTACGAGCAGTACTTC. It is translated as CASSEGHYEQYF. The chain combines TRBV25-1 with TRBJ2-7, with D perhaps TRBD1 (5 bases). Germline V gene lookup returns CDR1 MGHDK and CDR2 SYGVNS. The V and J ends lost 2 bases and 3 bases respectively, with 5 bases between them. This CDR3 contains 12 residues.

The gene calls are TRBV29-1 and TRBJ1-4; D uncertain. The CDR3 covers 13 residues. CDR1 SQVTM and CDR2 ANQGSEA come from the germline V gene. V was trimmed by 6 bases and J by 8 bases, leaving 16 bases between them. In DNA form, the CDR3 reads TGCAGCGTCCTAGGGTTAGGAAACGAAAAACTGTTTTTT. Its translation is CSVLGLGNEKLFF.

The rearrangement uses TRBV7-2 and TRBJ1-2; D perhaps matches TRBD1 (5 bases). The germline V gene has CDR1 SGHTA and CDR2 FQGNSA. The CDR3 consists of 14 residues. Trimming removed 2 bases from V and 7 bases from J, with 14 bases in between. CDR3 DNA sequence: TGTGCCAGCAGCTTATCCGGGACCTCCGGTGGCTACACCTTC. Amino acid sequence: CASSLSGTSGGYTF.

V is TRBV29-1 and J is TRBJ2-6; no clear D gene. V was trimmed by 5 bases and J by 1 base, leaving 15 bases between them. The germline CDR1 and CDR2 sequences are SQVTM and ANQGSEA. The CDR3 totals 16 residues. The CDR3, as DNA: TGCAGCGTTCTACGTAGGTCAACTTCTGGGGCCAACGTCCTGACTTTC. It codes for CSVLRRSTSGANVLTF. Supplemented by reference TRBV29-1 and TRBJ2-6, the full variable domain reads SAVISQKPSRDICQRGTSLTIQCQVDSQVTMMFWYRQQPGQSLTLIATANQGSEATYESGFVIDKFPISRPNLTFSTLTVSNMSPEDSSIYLCSVLRRSTSGANVLTFGAGSRLTVL.

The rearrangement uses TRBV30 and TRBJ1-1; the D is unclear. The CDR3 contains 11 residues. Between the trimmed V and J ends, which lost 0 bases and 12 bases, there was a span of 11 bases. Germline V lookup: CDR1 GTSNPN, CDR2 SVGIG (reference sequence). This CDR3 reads CAWSVRIAPFF. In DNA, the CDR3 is TGTGCCTGGAGTGTAAGGATTGCGCCTTTCTTT. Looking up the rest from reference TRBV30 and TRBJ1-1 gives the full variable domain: SQTIHQWPATLVQPVGSPLSLECTVEGTSNPNLYWYRQAAGRGLQLLFYSVGIGQISSEVPQNLSASRPQDRQFILSSKKLLLSDSGFYLCAWSVRIAPFFGQGTRLTVV.

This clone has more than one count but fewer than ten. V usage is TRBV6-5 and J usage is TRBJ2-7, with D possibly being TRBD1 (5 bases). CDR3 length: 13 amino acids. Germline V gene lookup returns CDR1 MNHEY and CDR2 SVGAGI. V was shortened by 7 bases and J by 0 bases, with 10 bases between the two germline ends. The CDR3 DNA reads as TGTGCCAGCACTCCCGGACACTCCTACGAGCAGTACTTC. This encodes CASTPGHSYEQYF.

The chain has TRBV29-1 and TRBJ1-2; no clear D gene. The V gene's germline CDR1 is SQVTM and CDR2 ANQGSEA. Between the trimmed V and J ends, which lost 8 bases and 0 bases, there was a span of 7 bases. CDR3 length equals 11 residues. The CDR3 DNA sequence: TGCAGCAGTACGTCTAACTATGGCTACACCTTC. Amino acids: CSSTSNYGYTF.

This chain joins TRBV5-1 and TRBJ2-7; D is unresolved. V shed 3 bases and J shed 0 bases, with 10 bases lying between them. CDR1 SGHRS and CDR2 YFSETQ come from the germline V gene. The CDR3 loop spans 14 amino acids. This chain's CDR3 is CASSSGRNSYEQYF. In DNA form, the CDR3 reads TGCGCCAGCAGCTCCGGACGGAACTCCTACGAGCAGTACTTC.

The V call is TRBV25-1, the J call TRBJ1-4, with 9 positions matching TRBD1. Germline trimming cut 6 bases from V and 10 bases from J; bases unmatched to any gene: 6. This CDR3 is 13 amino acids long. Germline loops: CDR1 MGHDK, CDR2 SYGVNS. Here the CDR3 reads CASRAGTGRKLFF. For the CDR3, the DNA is TGTGCCAGCAGGGCCGGGACAGGGAGAAAACTGTTTTTT.

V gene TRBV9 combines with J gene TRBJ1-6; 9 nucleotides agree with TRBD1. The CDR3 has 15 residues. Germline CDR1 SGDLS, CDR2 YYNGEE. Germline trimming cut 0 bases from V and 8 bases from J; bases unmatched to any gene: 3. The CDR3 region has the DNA TGTGCCAGCAGCGTAGGGGGACAGGGTTATTCACCCCTCCACTTT. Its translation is CASSVGGQGYSPLHF.